The next 28 T cell receptor beta chains were all read from a single sample in a study of blood T cell repertoires in COVID-19. This table comes from immunoSEQ multiplex PCR, and its TCRdb copy is limited to in-frame clones, with some not included. The data contain under 60,000 clones, around four fifths of them singletons. Sequencing used peripheral blood. These receptors were taken from a human donor in a cohort sampled during active COVID-19.

This clone showed up just a few times. The rearrangement links TRBV4-3 to TRBJ1-1; D gene unclear. Trimming took 1 base from V and 1 from J, leaving 4 bases between them. The CDR3 is 13 amino acids. Germline CDR1 reads LGHNA; CDR2 reads YSLEER. CDR3 loop: CASSQGQNTEAFF. The DNA of the CDR3 is TGCGCCAGCAGCCAAGGACAGAACACTGAAGCTTTCTTT.

The chain uses TRBV5-1 and TRBJ2-1; 10 positions agree with TRBD2. The CDR3 runs to 16 residues. With 2 bases clipped from V and 1 base from J, the junction kept 3 bases outside the gene matches. Per the germline V gene, CDR1 is SGHRS and CDR2 is YFSETQ. DNA for the CDR3: TGCGCCAGCAGCTTCTTGACTAGCGGGTCCTACAATGAGCAGTTCTTC. Protein: CASSFLTSGSYNEQFF.

The chain carries TRBV2 and TRBJ2-3; 9 positions match TRBD2. The CDR3 totals 18 residues. V was clipped by 6 bases and J by 0 bases; unmatched bases: 13. The germline gives CDR1 SNHLY, CDR2 FYNNEI. CDR3 coding DNA: TGTGCCAGCAGAATAACCCGCGGGGGGGCCACTAGCACAGATACGCAGTATTTT. It codes for CASRITRGGATSTDTQYF.

This clone is a singleton in its sample. The chain joins TRBV5-8 to TRBJ1-1; TRBD1 might be the D (6 bases). V lost 5 bases and J lost 1, with 15 bases in between. The CDR3 is made up of 15 amino acids. CDR1 is SGHTS and CDR2 is YDEGEE in the germline V gene. The CDR3 nucleotides read TGTGCCAGCAGTTCGACCCAACAGGGGAACACTGAAGCTTTCTTT. It is translated as CASSSTQQGNTEAFF.

Only a few counts were recorded for this clone. The J gene is TRBJ1-1, the V gene TRBV27; 10 positions match TRBD1. Trimming at V came to 6 bases and at J to 7 bases, leaving 14 bases not matched to a gene. The CDR3 is 16 residues long. The germline V gene encodes CDR1 MNHEY and CDR2 SMNVEV (reference sequence). The CDR3 region has the DNA TGTGCCAGCAGCCAACGCCGACAGGGGGCACGTGTTGAAGCTTTCTTT. Translated: CASSQRRQGARVEAFF.

This rearrangement joins TRBV7-2 to TRBJ2-7; tentative D call: TRBD1 (7 bases). Trimming pared 6 bases from V and 3 bases from J, leaving 15 bases between. Germline CDR1 and CDR2: SGHTA and FQGNSA. The CDR3 consists of 14 residues. CDR3 nucleotides: TGTGCCAGCAGGGCTCAGGGGGGCGGCTACGAGCAGTACTTC. Its protein is CASRAQGGGYEQYF. The whole variable domain, remainder taken from reference TRBV7-2 and TRBJ2-7, is GAGVSQSPSNKVTEKGKDVELRCDPISGHTALYWYRQSLGQGLEFLIYFQGNSAPDKSGLPSDRFSAERTGGSVSTLTIQRTQQEDSAVYLCASRAQGGGYEQYFGPGTRLTVT.

V usage is TRBV12-3 or TRBV12-4 and J usage is TRBJ1-1; 7 bases are shared with TRBD1. This CDR3 has 12 amino acids. V was pared by 11 bases and J by 1 base, with 4 bases of the junction left unmatched. For the CDR3, the DNA is TGTGCCGGGGGACAGAAGAACACTGAAGCTTTCTTT. Amino acid sequence: CAGGQKNTEAFF.

The J gene is TRBJ2-7, the V gene TRBV7-9; 8 bases match TRBD2. The CDR3 sequence is 15 residues long. Looked up from germline, CDR1 is SEHNR and CDR2 is FQNEAQ (reference sequence). V was pared by 5 bases and J by 2 bases, with 8 bases of the junction left unmatched. CDR3 amino acids: CASSPGDGGAYEQYF. The CDR3 DNA sequence: TGTGCCAGCAGCCCAGGCGACGGGGGGGCCTACGAGCAGTACTTC.

The chain couples TRBV4-3 to TRBJ1-1; 9 positions match TRBD1. Trimming cost V 4 bases and J 0 bases; bases outside gene matches: 6. The CDR3 loop spans 16 amino acids. CDR1 is LGHNA and CDR2 is YSLEER in the germline V gene. CDR3 in amino acids: CASSPTQGALNTEAFF. CDR3 nucleotides: TGCGCCAGCAGCCCTACACAGGGGGCGTTGAACACTGAAGCTTTCTTT.

This clone was found a few times. The genes are TRBV6-1 and TRBJ2-7; 7 nucleotides align to TRBD1. The CDR3 is 15 amino acids. Per the germline V gene, CDR1 is MNHNS and CDR2 is SASEGT. After removal of 2 bases from V and 5 bases from J, the junction contained 9 bases not matched to a gene. The CDR3 loop is CASSEIHRGWNEQYF. Here the CDR3 DNA reads TGTGCCAGCAGTGAAATTCACAGGGGTTGGAACGAGCAGTACTTC.

The chain has TRBV5-1 and TRBJ2-3; D is unresolved. CDR1 SGHRS and CDR2 YFSETQ come from the germline V gene. This CDR3 spans 15 amino acids. Deletions cut 0 bases from V and 1 base from J, with 9 bases between. CDR3 sequence: CASSLAPRGTDTQYF. The CDR3 region has the DNA TGCGCCAGCAGCTTGGCACCTAGAGGCACAGATACGCAGTATTTT. The variable domain in full, with the rest retrieved from reference TRBV5-1 and TRBJ2-3, is KAGVTQTPRYLIKTRGQQVTLSCSPISGHRSVSWYQQTPGQGLQFLFEYFSETQRNKGNFPGRFSGRQFSNSRSEMNVSTLELGDSALYLCASSLAPRGTDTQYFGPGTRLTVL.

This clone was seen once. The chain recombines TRBV6-6 with TRBJ2-1, with 14 nucleotides matching TRBD2. With 5 bases clipped from V and 5 bases from J, the junction kept 8 bases outside the gene matches. There are 17 residues in the CDR3. Germline V gene lookup returns CDR1 MNHNY and CDR2 SVGAGI (reference sequence). The CDR3 nucleotides read TGTGCCAGCAGTCCAAGGTGGACTAGCGGGGGGCACAATGAGCAGTTCTTC. Translating it yields CASSPRWTSGGHNEQFF.

The chain employs TRBV19 and TRBJ1-5, with a weak D call TRBD1 (5 bases). CDR3 length: 16 amino acids. V lost 3 bases to trimming and J lost 2 bases, with 14 bases between them. Germline V gene lookup returns CDR1 LNHDA and CDR2 SQIVND (reference sequence). The CDR3 DNA sequence: TGTGCCAGTAGTATTGGGACTGGGGAGGGCAATCAGCCCCAGCATTTT. Residues: CASSIGTGEGNQPQHF.

This chain uses TRBV18 with TRBJ1-4, with a tentative D call TRBD1 (6 bases). The CDR3 totals 13 residues. Trimming cost V 3 bases and J 8 bases, with 10 bases left between them. Germline-derived CDR1 and CDR2 are KGHSH and LQKENI. CDR3 sequence reads: CASSPNREEKLFF. CDR3 in DNA: TGTGCCAGCTCACCTAACAGGGAAGAAAAACTGTTTTTT.

DNA of the CDR3: TGCAGTGCTAGTGACGGGTATCAGCCCCAGCATTTT. It yields the protein CSASDGYQPQHF. The chain links TRBV20-1 to TRBJ1-5; no reliable D call. The germline V gene has CDR1 DFQATT and CDR2 SNEGSKA (reference sequence). The CDR3 loop spans 12 amino acids. Trimming left V 3 bases short and J 5 bases short, with 8 bases between.

The V and J genes are TRBV20-1 and TRBJ2-1; 9 bases map to TRBD2. V lost 3 bases, J lost 3 bases, and 3 bases stayed unmatched. The CDR3 runs to 14 residues. The germline V gene has CDR1 DFQATT and CDR2 SNEGSKA (reference sequence). Here the CDR3 DNA reads TGCAGTGCTAGTCAGCGGGGGGTCTACAATGAGCAGTTCTTC. It translates to CSASQRGVYNEQFF.

This chain links TRBV6-5 with TRBJ2-5, with TRBD2 as a possible D gene (6 bases). The CDR3 covers 13 residues. Germline CDR1 MNHEY, CDR2 SVGAGI. V lost 5 bases and J 4 bases, leaving 11 bases between the germline ends. Written as DNA, the CDR3 is TGTGCCAGCAGTACGGGGGTTTTAGAGACCCAGTACTTC. This codes for CASSTGVLETQYF.

The V call is TRBV5-1, the J call TRBJ1-2; D ambiguous. Trimming stripped 4 bases from V and 2 bases from J, with 12 bases between. The CDR3 totals 14 residues. The germline V gene has CDR1 SGHRS and CDR2 YFSETQ. The CDR3 sequence: CASSQTGNNYGYTF. CDR3 DNA: TGCGCCAGCAGCCAGACCGGGAACAACTATGGCTACACCTTC.

This clone has a handful of counts. For the CDR3, the DNA is TGTGCCAGTAGTATATTGGAGGAAACCGGGGAGCTGTTTTTT. Translating gives CASSILEETGELFF. The rearrangement joins TRBV19 to TRBJ2-2; D perhaps matches TRBD2 (5 bases). The CDR3 extends over 14 amino acids. V was trimmed by 2 bases and J by 5 bases, leaving 9 bases between them. The germline CDR1 and CDR2 sequences are LNHDA and SQIVND (reference sequence). Full variable domain (remainder filled in from reference TRBV19 and TRBJ2-2): DGGITQSPKYLFRKEGQNVTLSCEQNLNHDAMYWYRQDPGQGLRLIYYSQIVNDFQKGDIAEGYSVSREKKESFPLTVTSAQKNPTAFYLCASSILEETGELFFGEGSRLTVL.

This sequence joins TRBV2 and TRBJ1-5, with 7 bases identical to TRBD1. J gave up 0 bases and V 6 bases, and 5 bases lay outside the gene matches. The length of the CDR3 is 15 residues. Germline V gene sequence: CDR1 SNHLY, CDR2 FYNNEI. The CDR3 DNA sequence: TGTGCCAGCAGCGGGGGACAGCGTAGCAATCAGCCCCAGCATTTT. This encodes CASSGGQRSNQPQHF.

The genes are TRBV19 and TRBJ2-1, with 12 bases that match TRBD2. The V and J ends lost 6 bases and 10 bases, in that order; junction bases with no gene match: 7. The CDR3 loop spans 14 amino acids. Germline V gene lookup returns CDR1 LNHDA and CDR2 SQIVND (reference sequence). CDR3 in DNA: TGTGCCAGTAGAGTCCCGACTAGCGGGGGAGAGCAGTTCTTC. Amino acid sequence: CASRVPTSGGEQFF.

This clone was observed a single time. V is TRBV18 and J is TRBJ2-7; 7 nucleotides line up with TRBD1. Looked up from germline, CDR1 is KGHSH and CDR2 is LQKENI. V was clipped by 4 bases and J by 2 bases; unmatched bases: 5. This CDR3 region has 14 residues. The CDR3 protein is CASSLTGVPYEQYF. The CDR3, as DNA: TGTGCCAGCTCACTCACAGGGGTGCCCTACGAGCAGTACTTC.

This rearrangement joins TRBV19 to TRBJ2-7, with no clear D. Germline loops: CDR1 LNHDA, CDR2 SQIVND (reference sequence). V was shortened by 0 bases and J by 0 bases, with 9 bases between the two germline ends. This CDR3 spans 15 amino acids. CDR3 region: CASSIDRRSSYEQYF. The DNA for the CDR3 is TGTGCCAGTAGTATAGATCGTCGGAGCTCCTACGAGCAGTACTTC.

The rearrangement uses TRBV19 and TRBJ2-1, with 16 bases lining up with TRBD2. The germline CDR1 and CDR2 sequences are LNHDA and SQIVND (reference sequence). This CDR3 has 17 residues. V dropped 6 bases and J dropped 6; count of bases not matched to a gene: 8. The CDR3 sequence: CASRRPGLAGGFNEQFF. CDR3 nucleotides: TGTGCCAGTAGGCGACCGGGACTAGCGGGGGGGTTCAATGAGCAGTTCTTC.

J is TRBJ2-5 and V is TRBV7-2; 13 bases agree with TRBD2. The CDR3 runs to 16 residues. The V gene's germline CDR1 is SGHTA and CDR2 FQGNSA. J gave up 4 bases and V 4 bases, and 6 bases lay outside the gene matches. CDR3: CASSSGLAGAPETQYF. DNA of the CDR3: TGTGCCAGCAGCTCCGGACTAGCGGGGGCCCCAGAGACCCAGTACTTC.

The V and J genes are TRBV5-4 and TRBJ2-2; D is possibly TRBD1 (6 bases). The CDR3 is 16 residues long. The germline V gene has CDR1 SGHNT and CDR2 YYREEE (reference sequence). Trimming stripped 0 bases from V and 7 bases from J, with 16 bases between. The DNA of the CDR3 is TGTGCCAGCAGCTTGGTGGCAGGGGTAGGTGGCGGGGAGCTGTTTTTT. This sequence encodes CASSLVAGVGGGELFF.

The J gene is TRBJ2-4, the V gene TRBV19, with TRBD1 identical over 7 bases. The CDR3 has 14 amino acids. The V gene's germline CDR1 is LNHDA and CDR2 SQIVND (reference sequence). The J segment lost 4 bases and the V segment lost 5 bases, leaving 5 bases of the junction unmatched. The CDR3 region has the DNA TGTGCCAGTAGTTTAGGACAGGCAAAAAACATTCAGTACTTC. As protein: CASSLGQAKNIQYF. Supplemented by reference TRBV19 and TRBJ2-4, the full variable domain reads DGGITQSPKYLFRKEGQNVTLSCEQNLNHDAMYWYRQDPGQGLRLIYYSQIVNDFQKGDIAEGYSVSREKKESFPLTVTSAQKNPTAFYLCASSLGQAKNIQYFGAGTRLSVL.

This clone was detected only once. This sequence joins TRBV10-3 and TRBJ1-1, with D possibly being TRBD1 (5 bases). The CDR3 consists of 13 residues. Trimming removed 3 bases at V and 1 base at J, with 6 bases between. Germline values: CDR1 ENHRY, CDR2 SYGVKD. For the CDR3, the DNA is TGTGCCATCAGTGACAGGGAGAACACTGAAGCTTTCTTT. Translation: CAISDRENTEAFF.